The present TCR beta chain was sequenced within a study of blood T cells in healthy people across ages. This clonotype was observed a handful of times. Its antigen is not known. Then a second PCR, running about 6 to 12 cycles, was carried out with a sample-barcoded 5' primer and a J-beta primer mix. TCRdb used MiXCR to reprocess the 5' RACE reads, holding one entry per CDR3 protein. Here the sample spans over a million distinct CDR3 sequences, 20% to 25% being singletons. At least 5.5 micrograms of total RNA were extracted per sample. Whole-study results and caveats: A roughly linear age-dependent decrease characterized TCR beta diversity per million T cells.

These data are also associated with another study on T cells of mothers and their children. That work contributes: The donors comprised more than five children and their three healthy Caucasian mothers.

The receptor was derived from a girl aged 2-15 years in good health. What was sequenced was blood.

This chain's CDR3 is CASSLAGSGYNEQFF. CDR3 coding DNA: TGTGCCAGCAGTTTAGCCGGGAGCGGGTACAATGAGCAGTTCTTC. The genes are TRBV28 and TRBJ2-1; D may be TRBD2 (6 bases). Trimming stripped 2 bases from V and 4 bases from J, with 12 bases between. Germline CDR1 reads MDHEN; CDR2 reads SYDVKM. The CDR3 is 15 residues long.